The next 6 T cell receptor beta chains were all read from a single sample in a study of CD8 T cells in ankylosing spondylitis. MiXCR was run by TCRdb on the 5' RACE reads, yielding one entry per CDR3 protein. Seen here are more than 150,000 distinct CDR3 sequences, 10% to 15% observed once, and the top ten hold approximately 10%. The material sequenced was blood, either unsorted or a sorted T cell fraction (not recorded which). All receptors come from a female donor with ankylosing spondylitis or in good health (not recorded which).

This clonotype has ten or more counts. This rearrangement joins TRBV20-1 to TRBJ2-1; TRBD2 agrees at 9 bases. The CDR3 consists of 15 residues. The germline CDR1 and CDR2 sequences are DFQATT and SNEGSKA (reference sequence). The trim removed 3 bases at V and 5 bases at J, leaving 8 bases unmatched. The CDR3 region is CSASAATSGNNEQFF. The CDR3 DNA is TGCAGTGCTAGTGCAGCGACTAGCGGAAACAATGAGCAGTTCTTC.

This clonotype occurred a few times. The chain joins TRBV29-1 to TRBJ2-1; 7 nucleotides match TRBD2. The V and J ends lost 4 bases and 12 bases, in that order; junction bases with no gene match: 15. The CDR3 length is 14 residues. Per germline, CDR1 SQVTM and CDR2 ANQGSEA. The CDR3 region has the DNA TGCAGCGTTGCTAGCGGACACCGTACAATGGGGCAGTTCTTC. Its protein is CSVASGHRTMGQFF.

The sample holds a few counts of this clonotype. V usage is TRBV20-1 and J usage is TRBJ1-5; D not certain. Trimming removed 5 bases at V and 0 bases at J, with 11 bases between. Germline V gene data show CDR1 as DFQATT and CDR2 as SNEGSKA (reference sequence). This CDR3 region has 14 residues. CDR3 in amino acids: CSAPQDYSNQPQHF. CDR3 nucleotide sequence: TGCAGTGCTCCACAAGACTATAGCAATCAGCCCCAGCATTTT.

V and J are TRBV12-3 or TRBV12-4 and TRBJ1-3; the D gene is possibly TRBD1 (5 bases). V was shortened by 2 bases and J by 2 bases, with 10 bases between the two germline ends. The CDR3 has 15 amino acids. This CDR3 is CASSLKGPTGNTIYF. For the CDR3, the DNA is TGTGCCAGCAGTTTAAAGGGACCAACTGGAAACACCATATATTTT.

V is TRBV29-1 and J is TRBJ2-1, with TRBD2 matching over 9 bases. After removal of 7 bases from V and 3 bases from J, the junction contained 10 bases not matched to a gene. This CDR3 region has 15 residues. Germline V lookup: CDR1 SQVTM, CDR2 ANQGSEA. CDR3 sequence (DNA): TGCAGCGCCAGAATAGCGGGAGAAGTCTACAATGAGCAGTTCTTC. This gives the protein CSARIAGEVYNEQFF.

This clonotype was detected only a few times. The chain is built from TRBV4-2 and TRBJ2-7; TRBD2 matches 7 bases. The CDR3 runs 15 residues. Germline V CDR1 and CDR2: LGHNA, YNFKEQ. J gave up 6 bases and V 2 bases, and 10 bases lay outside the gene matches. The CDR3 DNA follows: TGTGCCAGCAGCCAAATGGGCGGGAGTAACGCCGAGCAGTACTTC. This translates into CASSQMGGSNAEQYF.